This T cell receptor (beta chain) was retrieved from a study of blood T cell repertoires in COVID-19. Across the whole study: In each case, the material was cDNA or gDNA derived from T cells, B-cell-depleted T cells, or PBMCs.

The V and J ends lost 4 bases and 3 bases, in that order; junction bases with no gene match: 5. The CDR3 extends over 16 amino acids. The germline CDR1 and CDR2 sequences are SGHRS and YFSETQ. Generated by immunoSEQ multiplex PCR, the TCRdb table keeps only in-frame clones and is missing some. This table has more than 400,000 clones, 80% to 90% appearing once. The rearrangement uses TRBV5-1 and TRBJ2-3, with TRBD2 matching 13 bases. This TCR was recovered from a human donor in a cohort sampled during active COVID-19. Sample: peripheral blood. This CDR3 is CASSARLAGGTDTQYF. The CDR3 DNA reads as TGCGCCAGCAGCGCTCGACTAGCGGGAGGTACAGATACGCAGTATTTT.